The 15 T cell receptor beta chains listed next were all sequenced from one sample in a study of cytomegalovirus exposure and HLA in healthy donors. The PCR made use of 60 Vbeta and 13 Jbeta primers. Assay: immunoSEQ multiplex PCR; the TCRdb copy retains only in-frame clones and omits some. The sample has approximately 110,000 clones; around 73% are singletons. The sample taken for sequencing was PBMCs. The receptors originated from a woman between 40 and 50 years old in good health and CMV-seropositive.

The chain is built from TRBV4-3 and TRBJ1-4, with D possibly matching TRBD1 (6 bases). Germline assignment: CDR1 LGHNA and CDR2 YSLEER. This CDR3 region has 16 residues. Trimming left V 0 bases short and J 5 bases short, with 13 bases between. CDR3 in amino acids: CASSQEGGRGNEKLFF. The CDR3 nucleotides read TGCGCCAGCAGCCAAGAAGGTGGCAGGGGAAATGAAAAACTGTTTTTT.

The chain is built from TRBV2 and TRBJ2-3; TRBD1 is a possible D gene (5 bases). The CDR3 runs 15 residues. Trimming left V 1 base short and J 0 bases short, with 8 bases between. Germline CDR1 is SNHLY and CDR2 is FYNNEI. The CDR3 DNA follows: TGTGCCAGCAGTGAAGAGGGGTCTAGCACAGATACGCAGTATTTT. This gives the protein CASSEEGSSTDTQYF.

The gene calls are TRBV5-4 and TRBJ1-4; TRBD1 matches 9 bases. The ends lost 3 bases at V and 8 bases at J; junction bases unmatched: 2. Germline lookup yields CDR1 SGHNT and CDR2 YYREEE (reference sequence). The CDR3 sequence is 13 residues long. CDR3 sequence: CASSSDRGEKLFF. DNA of the CDR3: TGTGCCAGCAGCTCAGACAGGGGGGAAAAACTGTTTTTT.

This clone appeared a few times. This chain joins TRBV7-2 and TRBJ2-4; D is uncertain. Germline V gene sequence: CDR1 SGHTA, CDR2 FQGNSA. V was pared by 1 base and J by 2 bases, with 12 bases between. CDR3 size: 16 residues. The CDR3 loop reads CASSLGVTTPKNIQYF. In DNA form, the CDR3 reads TGTGCCAGCAGCTTAGGGGTTACTACACCCAAAAACATTCAGTACTTC.

The chain carries TRBV25-1 and TRBJ2-5; 7 bases fit TRBD1. Germline CDR1 MGHDK, CDR2 SYGVNS. The CDR3 spans 15 residues. V shed 4 bases and J 2 bases; nucleotides not matched to a gene: 7. The DNA for the CDR3 is TGTGCCAGCAGTGCTTCGACAGGGTGGCAAGAGACCCAGTACTTC. The encoded protein is CASSASTGWQETQYF.

CDR3 in amino acids: CASSPQAPYSNQPQHF. DNA for the CDR3: TGTGCCAGCAGTCCACAGGCTCCCTATAGCAATCAGCCCCAGCATTTT. The chain couples TRBV2 to TRBJ1-5; the D gene is possibly TRBD1 (5 bases). From germline, CDR1 is SNHLY and CDR2 FYNNEI. The CDR3 runs 16 residues. Between the trimmed V and J ends, which lost 5 bases and 0 bases, there was a span of 14 bases.

The sample holds a few counts of this clone. The chain joins TRBV9 to TRBJ1-1, with 8 positions matching TRBD1. Germline V gives CDR1 SGDLS, CDR2 YYNGEE. After removal of 0 bases from V and 6 bases from J, the junction contained 4 bases not matched to a gene. CDR3 length equals 14 residues. The CDR3 region is CASSVDQGAAEAFF. CDR3 bases: TGTGCCAGCAGCGTAGATCAGGGGGCAGCTGAAGCTTTCTTT. The full variable domain, its missing parts supplied by reference TRBV9 and TRBJ1-1, is DSGVTQTPKHLITATGQRVTLRCSPRSGDLSVYWYQQSLDQGLQFLIQYYNGEERAKGNILERFSAQQFPDLHSELNLSSLELGDSALYFCASSVDQGAAEAFFGQGTRLTVV.

The J gene is TRBJ1-5, the V gene TRBV7-2; the D is unclear. CDR1 is SGHTA and CDR2 is FQGNSA in the germline V gene. V was trimmed by 2 bases and J by 6 bases, leaving 5 bases between them. The CDR3 sequence is 12 residues long. The CDR3 DNA follows: TGTGCCAGCAGCTTATACTTTCAGCCCCAGCATTTT. Protein product: CASSLYFQPQHF.

The chain has TRBV7-2 and TRBJ2-7; no clear D. This CDR3 has 12 amino acids. Germline CDR1 SGHTA, CDR2 FQGNSA. V gave up 1 base and J gave up 7 bases, with 8 bases separating them. The CDR3 DNA sequence: TGTGCCAGCAGCTTAGTAGCTGGAGAGCAGTACTTC. It yields the protein CASSLVAGEQYF.

The chain carries TRBV25-1 and TRBJ1-1; the match to TRBD1 covers 7 bases. J gave up 1 base and V 4 bases, and 12 bases lay outside the gene matches. The germline V gene has CDR1 MGHDK and CDR2 SYGVNS. The CDR3 has 17 amino acids. CDR3 in amino acids: CASSVEGAQTTNTEAFF. CDR3 bases: TGTGCCAGCAGTGTTGAGGGGGCCCAAACTACGAACACTGAAGCTTTCTTT.

This sequence joins TRBV10-3 and TRBJ2-1, with D perhaps matching TRBD2 (6 bases). The CDR3 runs 15 residues. V gave up 5 bases and J gave up 5 bases, with 16 bases separating them. Per germline, CDR1 ENHRY and CDR2 SYGVKD. CDR3 in DNA: TGTGCCATCAGTCCGGGGGACCGTTATAACAATGAGCAGTTCTTC. Amino acids: CAISPGDRYNNEQFF.

The chain couples TRBV11-1 to TRBJ2-1, with D hard to call. V was shortened by 2 bases and J by 2 bases, with 7 bases between the two germline ends. Germline values: CDR1 SGHAT, CDR2 FQDESV (reference sequence). The CDR3 covers 14 residues. In DNA form, the CDR3 reads TGTGCCAGCAGCTTACGGGTCACCTACAATGAGCAGTTCTTC. As protein: CASSLRVTYNEQFF.

The rearrangement uses TRBV6-6 and TRBJ1-2, with 7 bases identical to TRBD1. Germline loops: CDR1 MNHNY, CDR2 SVGAGI (reference sequence). The CDR3 is 15 amino acids. The J segment lost 2 bases and the V segment lost 6 bases, leaving 9 bases of the junction unmatched. The CDR3 loop reads CASRSTGLVNYGYTF. The CDR3 region has the DNA TGTGCCAGCAGGTCGACAGGGTTAGTAAACTATGGCTACACCTTC.

The V gene is TRBV4-3, the J gene TRBJ1-2; no reliable D call. CDR3 length: 16 amino acids. Germline CDR1 reads LGHNA; CDR2 reads YSLEER. Trimming took 1 base from V and 2 from J, leaving 14 bases between them. CDR3 nucleotides: TGCGCCAGCAGCCAAGCCCGCCTAGCCGGCAACTATGGCTACACCTTC. As protein: CASSQARLAGNYGYTF.

A word on this clone: Different DNA sequences within this sample yield the same CDR3. The gene calls are TRBV18 and TRBJ1-1, with TRBD1 matching 8 bases. The germline V gene encodes CDR1 KGHSH and CDR2 LQKENI. After removal of 3 bases from V and 1 base from J, the junction contained 1 base not matched to a gene. This CDR3 comprises 14 residues. Here the CDR3 reads CASSPGQGNTEAFF. CDR3 DNA: TGTGCCAGCTCACCCGGACAGGGGAACACTGAAGCTTTCTTT.